This T cell receptor beta chain is drawn from a study of blood T cells in healthy people across ages. Points from the study as a whole: Naive T cell percentage showed a strong correlation with the diversity of TCR beta. A conclusive naive versus antigen-experienced comparison was prevented by the unsorted PBMCs.

This clonotype was seen ten or more times. The antigen remains unidentified. A second about 6 to 12 cycle PCR used barcoded and J-beta primers. MiXCR, applied by TCRdb to the 5' RACE reads, yields one record per CDR3 protein. In the table there are around 1,500,000 distinct CDR3 sequences, over 25% of which are singletons. Healthy Caucasian individuals from Russia aged roughly 6 to 100 were enrolled as donors. Per-sample yields of isolated PBMCs were at least 6.5 million. The V gene's germline CDR1 is DFQATT and CDR2 SNEGSKA (reference sequence). V trimming: 3 bases; J trimming: 2 bases; junction bases outside the gene matches: 4. The length of the CDR3 is 13 residues.

The rearrangement links TRBV20-1 to TRBJ2-7; 7 bases fit TRBD2. Sequenced material: blood. This TCR was sampled from a woman aged 30 to 39 in good health. The CDR3 sequence is CSARGGDPYEQYF. The CDR3 DNA reads TGCAGTGCTAGGGGGGGGGATCCCTACGAGCAGTACTTC.